This T cell receptor (beta chain) emerged from a study of blood T cell repertoires in COVID-19. Followed over time, Seattle patients had been enrolled while infection was active. The assay was immunoSEQ multiplex PCR, and TCRdb's table has in-frame clones only and misses some. The table lists 120,000 or so clones, approximately 85% of them singletons, with about a sixth in the top ten. The CDR3 totals 13 residues. V lost 4 bases, J lost 5 bases, and 9 bases lay in between. Germline values: CDR1 SGHDN, CDR2 FVKESK. The receptor was isolated from a man aged 25-40 years with COVID-19, enrolled during active disease. The sequencing input was peripheral blood. This chain connects TRBV14 to TRBJ1-5; maybe TRBD1 (6 bases). The CDR3 is CASSPNRDQPQHF. Here the CDR3 DNA reads TGTGCCAGCAGCCCGAACAGGGATCAGCCCCAGCATTTT.